This entry lists 20 T cell receptor beta chains sequenced from one sample in a study of post-analysis software for immune sequencing data. Study results and caveats: TRBV5-6, TRBV5-1 and TRBV20-1 belonged to a set of about five TRBV segments that were more frequent in patients than controls.

For these receptors, no antigen is known. cDNA libraries of TCR beta carried unique molecular identifiers. MiXCR, applied by TCRdb to the PCR reads, yields one record per CDR3 protein. The sample gives 750,000 to 900,000 distinct CDR3 sequences, more than 45% of which show up once; roughly 4.9% is in the top ten. The specimen sequenced was blood. Receptors were obtained from a girl aged 10-17 years with multiple sclerosis.

As concerns this clonotype: Its ends do not fully match the called genes, so a read error is possible. J is TRBJ2-7 and V is TRBV7-9; 9 bases align to TRBD1. Germline lookup yields CDR1 SEHNR and CDR2 FQNEAQ (reference sequence). The CDR3 consists of 15 residues. CDR3 sequence (DNA): TGTGCCAGCAGCTTAGAGGGGACAGGGACCTACGAGCGGTACTTC. Amino acid sequence: CASSLEGTGTYERYF.

The chain employs TRBV7-3 and TRBJ2-1; the match to TRBD2 covers 10 bases. Trimming removed 5 bases from V and 9 bases from J; junction bases left unmatched: 10. Germline V gene data show CDR1 as SGHTA and CDR2 as FQGTGA. The length of the CDR3 is 15 residues. The DNA of the CDR3 is TGTGCCAGCAGCCTTGTTCTAGCGGGAGTGGGTGAGCAGTTCTTC. This codes for CASSLVLAGVGEQFF.

The rearrangement links TRBV11-2 to TRBJ2-5; maybe TRBD1 (5 bases). This CDR3 spans 16 amino acids. The V and J ends lost 5 bases and 5 bases respectively, with 21 bases between them. CDR1 is SGHAT, CDR2 FQNNGV, per germline. The CDR3: CASSTGRTPDGETQYF. The DNA of the CDR3 is TGTGCCAGCAGCACAGGACGGACACCCGACGGGGAGACCCAGTACTTC. The whole variable domain, filled in from reference TRBV11-2 and TRBJ2-5, reads EAGVAQSPRYKIIEKRQSVAFWCNPISGHATLYWYQQILGQGPKLLIQFQNNGVVDDSQLPKDRFSAERLKGVDSTLKIQPAKLEDSAVYLCASSTGRTPDGETQYFGPGTRLLVL.

The CDR3 nucleotides are TGCAGCGTTCTCATTAAGGCTAGCGGACTAACCCACAATGAGCAGTTCTTC. Translation gives CSVLIKASGLTHNEQFF. This chain connects TRBV29-1 to TRBJ2-1, with 7 nucleotides matching TRBD2. CDR1 SQVTM and CDR2 ANQGSEA come from the germline V gene. This CDR3 is built from 17 residues. V gave up 5 bases and J gave up 5 bases; unmatched junction bases: 18.

This clonotype was detected a few times. The chain couples TRBV5-1 to TRBJ2-7; perhaps TRBD1 as D (5 bases). Trimming shortened V by 4 bases and J by 3 bases, and 11 bases separated the two germline ends. The V gene's germline CDR1 is SGHRS and CDR2 YFSETQ. This CDR3 spans 13 amino acids. The CDR3 nucleotides are TGCGCCAGCAGCCCCAGACAGTTCTACGAGCAGTACTTC. Encoded protein: CASSPRQFYEQYF.

The rearrangement joins TRBV6-5 to TRBJ1-6; D remains ambiguous. CDR1 MNHEY and CDR2 SVGAGI come from the germline V gene. V was cut by 5 bases and J by 8 bases, with 7 bases left in between. The CDR3 length is 12 residues. Here the CDR3 reads CASSRADSPLHF. CDR3 DNA sequence: TGTGCCAGCAGTCGGGCAGATTCACCCCTCCACTTT.

This sequence joins TRBV20-1 and TRBJ1-5; 8 bases are a match to TRBD1. J was trimmed by 4 bases and V by 3 bases; bases with no gene match: 8. The V gene's germline CDR1 is DFQATT and CDR2 SNEGSKA (reference sequence). The CDR3 is 15 residues long. CDR3 bases: TGCAGTGCTAGGGGGGGACAGGTGGGTAATCAGCCCCAGCATTTT. It yields the protein CSARGGQVGNQPQHF.

Only a few counts were recorded for this clonotype. The chain has TRBV6-5 and TRBJ2-1; D is possibly TRBD1 (7 bases). The CDR3 loop spans 13 amino acids. Deletions cut 7 bases from V and 7 bases from J, with 14 bases between. From germline, CDR1 is MNHEY and CDR2 SVGAGI. The CDR3 region is CASKWRGQNEQFF. The CDR3 DNA reads as TGTGCCAGCAAATGGAGGGGGCAGAATGAGCAGTTCTTC.

This clonotype has at least ten counts. This chain links TRBV29-1 with TRBJ2-5; unclear D gene. Judging by the DNA end, TRBJ2-7 fits better; the J call may be wrong. The germline V gene has CDR1 SQVTM and CDR2 ANQGSEA. The CDR3 totals 13 residues. Written as DNA, the CDR3 is TGCAGCGCAGTGGACGGGTCGTTGGGCGAGCAGTACTTC. It encodes CSAVDGSLGEQYF.

This clonotype occurred many times. The gene calls are TRBV20-1 and TRBJ2-4; the D gene is possibly TRBD1 (6 bases). Germline loops: CDR1 DFQATT, CDR2 SNEGSKA (reference sequence). The CDR3 runs 15 residues. Trimming shortened V by 3 bases and J by 0 bases, and 12 bases separated the two germline ends. CDR3 DNA: TGCAGTGCTAGTGACAGGTTTTTAGCCAAAAACATTCAGTACTTC. The encoded protein is CSASDRFLAKNIQYF.

The J gene is TRBJ2-1, the V gene TRBV30; 8 nucleotides line up with TRBD2. The CDR3 runs 15 residues. The V gene end was trimmed by 3 bases and the J gene end by 0 bases; junction bases not matched to a gene: 4. Germline-derived CDR1 and CDR2 are GTSNPN and SVGIG (reference sequence). The CDR3 loop is CAWRDLAGSYNEQFF. CDR3 bases: TGTGCCTGGAGAGACCTAGCGGGCTCCTACAATGAGCAGTTCTTC.

In its sample, this clonotype was seen a few times. The rearrangement uses TRBV9 and TRBJ1-2, with 12 bases matching TRBD1. Looked up from germline, CDR1 is SGDLS and CDR2 is YYNGEE. The CDR3 spans 16 residues. V lost 4 bases, J lost 8 bases, and 12 bases stayed unmatched. In DNA, the CDR3 is TGTGCCAGCAGCTCGCAAGGGGGACAGGGGGCCGACGGCTACACCTTC. Residues: CASSSQGGQGADGYTF.

The chain has TRBV19 and TRBJ2-1; 12 bases agree with TRBD2. This CDR3 is built from 19 residues. Trimming at V came to 1 base and at J to 0 bases, leaving 7 bases not matched to a gene. Germline CDR1 LNHDA, CDR2 SQIVND (reference sequence). The CDR3 bases are TGTGCCAGTAGTATAGGAAGGACTAGCGGGGAAAGCTCCTACAATGAGCAGTTCTTC. It is translated as CASSIGRTSGESSYNEQFF.

The chain links TRBV7-6 to TRBJ2-1, with D unresolved. The CDR3 extends over 16 amino acids. Germline V gene lookup returns CDR1 SGHVS and CDR2 FNYEAQ. Trimming took off 1 base at V and 0 bases at J, with 10 bases between the two ends. CDR3 in amino acids: CASSLEASDSYNEQFF. The DNA for the CDR3 is TGTGCCAGCAGCTTAGAAGCCTCAGACTCCTACAATGAGCAGTTCTTC.

Only a few counts were recorded for this clonotype. V gene TRBV12-3 or TRBV12-4 combines with J gene TRBJ2-1; 10 bases are shared with TRBD1. V lost 3 bases, J lost 7 bases, and 12 bases stayed unmatched. The CDR3 is 17 amino acids. CDR3 DNA: TGTGCCAGCAGTTTCGATACCGGGACAGGGGTGATGAATGAGCAGTTCTTC. Encoded protein: CASSFDTGTGVMNEQFF.

V usage is TRBV11-2 and J usage is TRBJ2-3, with D perhaps matching TRBD2 (5 bases). Germline V lookup: CDR1 SGHAT, CDR2 FQNNGV. This CDR3 contains 15 residues. The V end was cut by 5 bases, the J end by 6 bases, with 18 bases between. CDR3 in amino acids: CASSLNPGLHDTQYF. For the CDR3, the DNA is TGTGCCAGCAGCCTAAACCCTGGACTCCACGATACGCAGTATTTT.

This clonotype showed up just a few times. CDR3 loop: CASSFEGLAGVNEQFF. The CDR3 nucleotides read TGTGCCAGCAGTTTTGAGGGCCTAGCGGGAGTAAATGAGCAGTTCTTC. The J gene is TRBJ2-1, the V gene TRBV28; 10 bases line up with TRBD2. CDR3 length equals 16 residues. The V segment lost 3 bases and the J segment 7 bases; nucleotides outside the gene matches: 9. Germline CDR1 and CDR2: MDHEN and SYDVKM.

This clonotype has a count of ten or more. The CDR3 region is CASSQDVRGPPYLLAYTF. The CDR3 region has the DNA TGTGCCAGCAGCCAAGATGTCCGGGGGCCACCGTATCTCCTCGCCTACACCTTC. The rearrangement links TRBV4-2 to TRBJ1-2; a weak D match, TRBD1 (6 bases). Looked up from germline, CDR1 is LGHNA and CDR2 is YNFKEQ. The CDR3 totals 18 residues. V lost 0 bases, J lost 10 bases, and 27 bases lay in between.

This CDR3 is CAISKLAGTDTQYF. CDR3 in DNA: TGTGCCATCAGCAAACTAGCGGGAACAGATACGCAGTATTTT. The rearrangement links TRBV10-3 to TRBJ2-3; 10 bases match TRBD2. The germline V gene encodes CDR1 ENHRY and CDR2 SYGVKD. The V and J ends lost 6 bases and 3 bases, in that order; junction bases with no gene match: 3. The CDR3 has 14 residues.

V is TRBV28 and J is TRBJ2-3; TRBD2 matches at 12 bases. Germline loops: CDR1 MDHEN, CDR2 SYDVKM. V trimming: 3 bases; J trimming: 6 bases; junction bases outside the gene matches: 10. The CDR3 length is 17 residues. DNA of the CDR3: TGTGCCAGCAGTTTGGGGGGACTAGCGGGTGCTCAGGATACGCAGTATTTT. Translated: CASSLGGLAGAQDTQYF.